Below, 23 T cell receptor beta chains from the same sample are listed, as sequenced in a study of blood T cells in healthy people across ages. Through a sample-barcoded 5' primer and a J-beta primer mix, a second PCR was run for roughly 7 to 11 cycles. TCRdb re-called the 5' RACE reads through MiXCR, storing one row per CDR3 protein. In the table there are roughly 900,000 distinct CDR3 sequences, about 44% of which are singletons. The material sequenced was blood. Every receptor here comes from a man aged 30 to 39 in good health.

This chain joins TRBV5-1 and TRBJ2-5, with 7 bases identical to TRBD1. Germline CDR1 is SGHRS and CDR2 is YFSETQ. The CDR3 runs 15 residues. Losses at the gene ends were 0 bases for V and 11 bases for J; bases not matched to a gene: 13. CDR3 protein: CASSLDRQGEGEQYF. The DNA for the CDR3 is TGCGCCAGCAGCTTGGATCGGCAGGGGGAAGGAGAGCAGTACTTC.

V usage is TRBV3-1 and J usage is TRBJ2-1, with TRBD2 matching over 8 bases. Germline CDR1 is LGHDT and CDR2 is YNNKEL (reference sequence). The CDR3 covers 18 residues. Trimming removed 0 bases from V and 1 base from J; junction bases left unmatched: 8. In DNA, the CDR3 is TGTGCCAGCAGCCAAGATCCCACCCGCGGGAGGTCCTACAATGAGCAGTTCTTC. Protein product: CASSQDPTRGRSYNEQFF.

The chain uses TRBV12-3 or TRBV12-4 and TRBJ2-3; D may be TRBD2 (5 bases). V lost 1 base and J lost 1, with 9 bases in between. CDR3 length: 15 amino acids. This CDR3 reads CASSLGRAGTDTQYF. The CDR3 nucleotides read TGTGCCAGCAGTTTAGGGCGAGCGGGCACAGATACGCAGTATTTT.

V usage is TRBV2 and J usage is TRBJ2-3; 9 bases align to TRBD1. Germline CDR1 and CDR2: SNHLY and FYNNEI. V shed 8 bases, J shed 2 bases, and the junction held 8 bases outside the gene matches. The CDR3 runs 15 residues. CDR3 DNA: TGTGCCAGCGCGACAGGGGGTACACACACAGATACGCAGTATTTT. Translated, it gives CASATGGTHTDTQYF.

Comments on this clonotype: At one end the junction does not follow the germline gene, possibly because of a read error. The gene calls are TRBV7-9 and TRBJ2-7; TRBD1 matches 8 bases. The CDR3 consists of 14 residues. CDR1 SEHNR and CDR2 FQNEAQ come from the germline V gene (reference sequence). The chain's CDR3 is CVSSVSGGRYEQYF. CDR3 bases: TGTGTCAGCAGCGTATCAGGGGGCAGATACGAGCAGTACTTC.

This CDR3 reads CASSYSTQNYGYTF. In DNA, the CDR3 is TGTGCCAGCAGTTACTCGACCCAGAACTATGGCTACACCTTC. The rearrangement joins TRBV6-5 to TRBJ1-2; D unclear. The V gene lost 0 bases and the J gene lost 2 bases, with 7 bases spanning the gap. This CDR3 comprises 14 residues. Germline CDR1 MNHEY, CDR2 SVGAGI.

The J gene is TRBJ2-3, the V gene TRBV24-1; 9 bases map to TRBD2. The length of the CDR3 is 17 residues. Germline CDR1 and CDR2: KGHDR and SFDVKD. With V trimmed by 5 bases and J by 6 bases, 14 bases remained unmatched. Here the CDR3 reads CATSGRQLAGIADTQYF. The CDR3 DNA reads as TGTGCCACCAGTGGCCGACAGCTAGCGGGGATTGCCGATACGCAGTATTTT.

This clonotype was observed a few times. V gene TRBV12-3 or TRBV12-4 combines with J gene TRBJ2-2; tentative D call: TRBD1 (6 bases). V lost 5 bases and J 2 bases, leaving 12 bases between the germline ends. CDR3 size: 15 residues. The CDR3 DNA is TGTGCCAGCAGTCTCCGACAGGCTAACACCGGGGAGCTGTTTTTT. Its translation: CASSLRQANTGELFF.

This clonotype was observed many times. The V and J genes are TRBV6-1 and TRBJ2-3, with D unresolved. Per the germline V gene, CDR1 is MNHNS and CDR2 is SASEGT. The V and J ends lost 7 bases and 0 bases respectively, with 5 bases between them. The CDR3 covers 12 residues. The CDR3 loop is CASTTSTDTQYF. In DNA, the CDR3 is TGTGCCAGCACCACGAGCACAGATACGCAGTATTTT.

This clonotype was seen a few times. The V call is TRBV28, the J call TRBJ2-7; a weak D match, TRBD1 (7 bases). Trimming pared 5 bases from V and 0 bases from J, leaving 14 bases between. Germline assignment: CDR1 MDHEN and CDR2 SYDVKM. The CDR3 is made up of 15 amino acids. This CDR3 reads CASSTQGGVSYEQYF. CDR3 nucleotide sequence: TGTGCCAGCAGTACCCAGGGGGGTGTCTCCTACGAGCAGTACTTC.

The CDR3 loop is CASSPAGTGHTEAFF. The DNA for the CDR3 is TGTGCCAGCAGCCCAGCCGGGACAGGGCATACTGAAGCTTTCTTT. J is TRBJ1-1 and V is TRBV6-2 or TRBV6-3; 9 bases are shared with TRBD1. Trimming cost V 6 bases and J 5 bases; bases outside gene matches: 10. CDR3 size: 15 residues. The germline V gene has CDR1 MNHEY and CDR2 SVGEGT.

The V call is TRBV7-2, the J call TRBJ2-3; 10 nucleotides align to TRBD2. V was pared by 7 bases and J by 4 bases, with 5 bases of the junction left unmatched. Looked up from germline, CDR1 is SGHTA and CDR2 is FQGNSA. The CDR3 is made up of 14 amino acids. The chain's CDR3 is CASIQAGGSDTQYF. In nucleotides, the CDR3 is TGTGCCAGCATCCAAGCGGGGGGGTCAGATACGCAGTATTTT. Full variable domain (rest looked up from reference TRBV7-2 and TRBJ2-3): GAGVSQSPSNKVTEKGKDVELRCDPISGHTALYWYRQSLGQGLEFLIYFQGNSAPDKSGLPSDRFSAERTGGSVSTLTIQRTQQEDSAVYLCASIQAGGSDTQYFGPGTRLTVL.

The gene calls are TRBV7-2 and TRBJ2-1; D is undetermined. CDR1 is SGHTA, CDR2 FQGNSA, per germline. The V gene lost 2 bases and the J gene lost 10 bases, with 12 bases spanning the gap. The CDR3 is 13 amino acids. The CDR3, as DNA: TGTGCCAGCAGCTTATTAGTGGCCTACGAGCAGTTCTTC. This codes for CASSLLVAYEQFF.

The chain joins TRBV7-9 to TRBJ2-7; a weak D match, TRBD1 (6 bases). There are 19 residues in the CDR3. Trimming pared 0 bases from V and 0 bases from J, leaving 21 bases between. CDR1 and CDR2 (germline): SEHNR, FQNEAQ (reference sequence). The CDR3 region has the DNA TGTGCCAGCAGCTTAGCCCAATATCGCACAGGGTTAAACTCCTACGAGCAGTACTTC. Translation: CASSLAQYRTGLNSYEQYF.

The CDR3 DNA is TGCAGCGGTCCGGGACAGGACACAGATACGCAGTATTTT. It codes for CSGPGQDTDTQYF. The chain uses TRBV29-1 and TRBJ2-3, with 8 bases aligning to TRBD1. Germline lookup yields CDR1 SQVTM and CDR2 ANQGSEA. This CDR3 spans 13 amino acids. J was trimmed by 2 bases and V by 7 bases; bases with no gene match: 5.

CDR3 region: CASSVRVIYGYTF. The DNA for the CDR3 is TGTGCCAGCAGTGTAAGAGTGATCTATGGCTACACCTTC. The rearrangement links TRBV28 to TRBJ1-2; D call uncertain. The CDR3 runs 13 residues. CDR1 is MDHEN, CDR2 SYDVKM, per germline. V was cut by 5 bases and J by 4 bases, with 11 bases left in between.

The chain employs TRBV5-1 and TRBJ1-1, with D possibly being TRBD1 (6 bases). With 3 bases removed from V and 1 base from J, the gap between germline ends came to 19 bases. This CDR3 is 17 amino acids long. CDR1 is SGHRS, CDR2 YFSETQ, per germline. DNA for the CDR3: TGCGCCAGCAGCTCCGGCCGGGGGGCGATACCGAACACTGAAGCTTTCTTT. Encoded protein: CASSSGRGAIPNTEAFF.

The rearrangement uses TRBV21-1 and TRBJ1-2. TRBV21-1 is recorded as a pseudogene. CDR3 length equals 12 residues. CDR3 sequence (DNA): TGTGCCAGCAGCACGATGACGTCGGGCTACACCTTC. Its translation: CASSTMTSGYTF.

With respect to this clonotype: Given a much more abundant clone one base away, this may be a read error. This chain uses TRBV7-2 with TRBJ2-7; possibly TRBD1 for D (5 bases). From germline, CDR1 is SGHTA and CDR2 FQGNSA. This CDR3 contains 15 residues. The CDR3 sequence: CAGSLTIDRNYEQYF. CDR3 in DNA: TGTGCCGGCAGCTTAACAATAGACAGAAACTACGAGCAGTACTTC.

This clonotype was counted a few times. The rearrangement uses TRBV3-1 and TRBJ1-5; TRBD1 might be the D (6 bases). The CDR3 has 15 amino acids. The germline V gene encodes CDR1 LGHDT and CDR2 YNNKEL (reference sequence). The ends were cut back, 0 bases at V and 6 bases at J, with 12 bases in the middle. CDR3 DNA sequence: TGTGCCAGCAGCCAAGAGGCAGGGGCAGGTCAGCCCCAGCATTTT. This encodes CASSQEAGAGQPQHF. The variable domain in full, completed from reference TRBV3-1 and TRBJ1-5, reads DTAVSQTPKYLVTQMGNDKSIKCEQNLGHDTMYWYKQDSKKFLKIMFSYNNKELIINETVPNRFSPKSPDKAHLNLHINSLELGDSAVYFCASSQEAGAGQPQHFGDGTRLSIL.

The chain carries TRBV7-2 and TRBJ1-6; no firm D call. Germline V gives CDR1 SGHTA, CDR2 FQGNSA. Trimming pared 4 bases from V and 9 bases from J, leaving 7 bases between. CDR3 length: 12 amino acids. CDR3 loop: CASSYPGSPLHF. In nucleotides, the CDR3 is TGTGCCAGCAGCTACCCAGGTTCACCCCTCCACTTT. Full variable domain (rest looked up from reference TRBV7-2 and TRBJ1-6): GAGVSQSPSNKVTEKGKDVELRCDPISGHTALYWYRQSLGQGLEFLIYFQGNSAPDKSGLPSDRFSAERTGGSVSTLTIQRTQQEDSAVYLCASSYPGSPLHFGNGTRLTVT.

This clonotype was observed a handful of times. The chain recombines TRBV6-1 with TRBJ2-7, with D possibly matching TRBD2 (6 bases). The germline CDR1 and CDR2 sequences are MNHNS and SASEGT. This CDR3 is built from 13 residues. With 8 bases removed from V and 6 bases from J, the gap between germline ends came to 17 bases. The CDR3: CASGFGGTAEQYF. As DNA, the CDR3 is TGTGCCAGCGGGTTTGGGGGGACGGCCGAGCAGTACTTC.

The chain recombines TRBV5-1 with TRBJ2-1; 9 nucleotides agree with TRBD2. The CDR3 runs 15 residues. Germline CDR1 reads SGHRS; CDR2 reads YFSETQ. V lost 4 bases, J lost 2 bases, and 4 bases stayed unmatched. CDR3: CASSSSGGTYNEQFF. The DNA for the CDR3 is TGCGCCAGCAGCAGTAGCGGGGGAACCTACAATGAGCAGTTCTTC.